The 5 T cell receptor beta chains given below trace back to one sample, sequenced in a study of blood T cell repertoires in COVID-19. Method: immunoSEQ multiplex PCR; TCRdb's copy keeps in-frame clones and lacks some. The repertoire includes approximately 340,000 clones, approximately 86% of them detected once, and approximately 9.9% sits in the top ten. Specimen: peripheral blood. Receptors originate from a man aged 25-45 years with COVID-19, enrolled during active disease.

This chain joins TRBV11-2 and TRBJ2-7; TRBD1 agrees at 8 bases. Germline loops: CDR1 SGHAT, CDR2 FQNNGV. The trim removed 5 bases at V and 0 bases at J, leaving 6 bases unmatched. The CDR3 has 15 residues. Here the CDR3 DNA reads TGTGCCAGCAGCCGAGACAGGGGAAACTCCTACGAGCAGTACTTC. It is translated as CASSRDRGNSYEQYF.

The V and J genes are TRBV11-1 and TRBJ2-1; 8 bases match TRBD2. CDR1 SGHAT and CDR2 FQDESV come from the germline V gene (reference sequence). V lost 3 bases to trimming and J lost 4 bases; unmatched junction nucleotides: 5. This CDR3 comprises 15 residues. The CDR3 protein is CASSFSGIQYNEQFF. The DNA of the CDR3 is TGTGCCAGCAGCTTTAGCGGGATTCAGTACAATGAGCAGTTCTTC.

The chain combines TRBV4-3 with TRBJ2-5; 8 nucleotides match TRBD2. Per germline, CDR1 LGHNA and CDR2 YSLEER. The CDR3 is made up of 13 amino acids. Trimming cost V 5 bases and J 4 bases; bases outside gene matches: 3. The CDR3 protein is CASSWAGGETQYF. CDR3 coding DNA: TGCGCCAGCAGCTGGGCGGGGGGAGAGACCCAGTACTTC.

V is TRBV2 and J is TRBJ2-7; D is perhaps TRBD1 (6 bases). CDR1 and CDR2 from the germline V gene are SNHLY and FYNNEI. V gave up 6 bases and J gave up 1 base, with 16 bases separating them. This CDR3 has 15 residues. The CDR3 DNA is TGTGCCAGCAGCACGGGACAAAATCCTTCCTACGAGCAGTACTTC. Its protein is CASSTGQNPSYEQYF.

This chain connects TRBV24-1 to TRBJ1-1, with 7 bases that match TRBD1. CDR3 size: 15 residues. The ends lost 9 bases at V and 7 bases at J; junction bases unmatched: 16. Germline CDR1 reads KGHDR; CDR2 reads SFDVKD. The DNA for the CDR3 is TGTGCCACCTCACCAGGGGGTGCCCCTGATCTTGAAGCTTTCTTT. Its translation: CATSPGGAPDLEAFF.